This T cell receptor (beta chain) was identified in a study of T cell changes during pregnancy in multiple sclerosis. There are 18 residues in the CDR3. Germline V lookup: CDR1 LNHDA, CDR2 SQIVND (reference sequence). V lost 3 bases and J lost 4, with 24 bases in between. Here immunoSEQ multiplex PCR was the method, and the copy in TCRdb shows in-frame clones only, minus some. This table has around 69,000 clones, just over 90% appearing once. Source: peripheral blood, taken in the third trimester of pregnancy. The source is a female donor with multiple sclerosis, enrolled in a pregnancy study. The chain links TRBV19 to TRBJ1-2; maybe TRBD1 (6 bases). The CDR3 nucleotides are TGTGCCAGTAGTATGCTAAGAACCTCAGGGGAAAGAGGCTATGGCTACACCTTC. Translating gives CASSMLRTSGERGYGYTF.